This TCR beta chain was recovered during a study of T cells after yellow fever vaccination. Overall study findings and caveats: Compared with primary, the secondary response was weaker and peaked at day 5, not 15.

This clonotype has only one observation. The target antigen is unknown. MiXCR, run by TCRdb on the 5' RACE reads, gives a single entry per CDR3 protein. The data show about 350,000 distinct CDR3 sequences, around an eighth seen once. The sequencing used CD4+ T cells sorted from PBMCs, collected 15 days after the yellow fever booster vaccination. The receptor's source is a man aged 18 to 29 who received the YFV17D yellow fever vaccine.

CDR3 sequence (DNA): TGTGCCAGCAGCTTAGGGGTTTCGAGCCAGCGGCCCGGGGAGCTGTTTTTT. It yields the protein CASSLGVSSQRPGELFF. This chain connects TRBV7-2 to TRBJ2-2, with TRBD2 as a possible D gene (5 bases). V was cut by 1 base and J by 6 bases, with 18 bases left in between. Germline-derived CDR1 and CDR2 are SGHTA and FQGNSA. The CDR3 has 17 residues.